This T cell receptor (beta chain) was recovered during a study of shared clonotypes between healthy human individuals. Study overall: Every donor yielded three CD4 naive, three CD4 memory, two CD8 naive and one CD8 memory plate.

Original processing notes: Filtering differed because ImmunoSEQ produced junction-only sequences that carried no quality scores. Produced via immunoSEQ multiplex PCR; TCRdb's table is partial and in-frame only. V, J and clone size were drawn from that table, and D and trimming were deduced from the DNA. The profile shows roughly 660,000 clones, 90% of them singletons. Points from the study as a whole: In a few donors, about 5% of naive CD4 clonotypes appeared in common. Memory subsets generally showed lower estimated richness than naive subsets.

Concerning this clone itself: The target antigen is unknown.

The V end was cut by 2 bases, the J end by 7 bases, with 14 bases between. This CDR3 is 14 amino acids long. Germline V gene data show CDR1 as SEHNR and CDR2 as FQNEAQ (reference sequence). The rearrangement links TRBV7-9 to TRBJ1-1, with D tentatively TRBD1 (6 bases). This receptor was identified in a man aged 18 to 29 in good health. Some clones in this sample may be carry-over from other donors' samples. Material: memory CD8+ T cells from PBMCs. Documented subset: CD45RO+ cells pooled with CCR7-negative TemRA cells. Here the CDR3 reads CASSLTGLAFEAFF. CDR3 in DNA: TGTGCCAGCAGCTTAACAGGGCTGGCGTTTGAAGCTTTCTTT.